These T cell receptor beta chains were read from a single sample in a study of T cells in Graves' hyperthyroidism and ophthalmopathy. MiXCR was run by TCRdb on the multiplex PCR reads, yielding one entry per CDR3 protein. The sample holds 130,000 or so distinct CDR3 sequences, less than 25% seen once. The specimen was blood. The receptors here all came from a woman aged 50 to 60 with Graves' hyperthyroidism that later progressed to Graves' ophthalmopathy. CDR3s include the opening cysteine and the closing phenylalanine or tryptophan. The order of the fields is D gene, V gene, J gene, clone size, CDR3 protein, CDR3 DNA. D genes are given only for firm matches. Clone sizes are given selectively: once, few, many, or a class where the clone is expanded.

-	TRBV30	TRBJ2-1	few	CAWSLEVYNEQFF	TGTGCCTGGAGTTTAGAGGTCTACAATGAGCAGTTCTTC
-	TRBV18	TRBJ1-6	-	CASSDGTVNSPLHF	TGTGCCAGCTCGGACGGGACGGTTAATTCACCCCTCCACTTT
-	TRBV2	TRBJ2-1	many	CASSEAASSYNEQFF	TGTGCCAGCAGTGAGGCCGCGAGCTCCTACAATGAGCAGTTCTTC
-	TRBV11-2	TRBJ2-5	-	CASSLDRGSNEAQYF	TGTGCCAGCAGCTTAGATCGAGGGAGCAACGAGGCCCAGTACTTC
TRBD1	TRBV27	TRBJ2-7	many	CASSLAGGSDEQYF	TGTGCCAGCAGTTTGGCAGGGGGATCCGACGAGCAGTACTTC
-	TRBV6-5	TRBJ2-2	-	CASSSQGYGPNTGELFF	TGTGCCAGCAGTTCACAGGGCTACGGGCCGAACACCGGGGAGCTGTTTTTT
-	TRBV18	TRBJ2-7	-	CASSPSNDYEQYF	TGTGCCAGCTCACCGAGCAACGACTACGAGCAGTACTTC
-	TRBV4-1	TRBJ2-1	many	CASSQSDFRSEQFF	TGCGCCAGCAGCCAATCCGACTTTAGGAGTGAGCAGTTCTTC
TRBD2	TRBV19	TRBJ2-2	once	CASSPGLAGGFRELFF	TGTGCCAGTAGTCCGGGACTAGCGGGAGGTTTCAGGGAGCTGTTTTTT
-	TRBV19	TRBJ1-1	-	CASSATGTGYGEAFF	TGTGCCAGTAGCGCGACAGGAACGGGGTATGGTGAAGCTTTCTTT
-	TRBV7-2	TRBJ2-1	few	CASSPHFTGNEQFF	TGTGCCAGCAGCCCCCACTTTACGGGGAATGAGCAGTTCTTC
TRBD2	TRBV12-3/TRBV12-4	TRBJ2-1	-	CASSPKSGLAGGEQFF	TGTGCCAGCAGTCCCAAGTCGGGACTAGCGGGAGGTGAGCAGTTCTTC
TRBD1	TRBV6-1	TRBJ1-1	-	CASRIPGQLLTEAFF	TGTGCCAGCAGGATACCGGGACAGCTTCTCACTGAAGCTTTCTTT
-	TRBV4-2	TRBJ1-3	few	CASSQAGTGGNTIYF	TGTGCCAGCAGCCAAGCCGGGACGGGTGGAAACACCATATATTTT
-	TRBV30	TRBJ1-3	many	CAWSLGSGNTIYF	TGTGCCTGGAGTCTCGGTTCTGGAAACACCATATATTTT
-	TRBV30	TRBJ2-7	many	CAWRGRDYEQYF	TGTGCCTGGAGGGGCAGGGACTACGAGCAGTACTTC
-	TRBV6-5	TRBJ1-3	-	CASSYAAASGAGNTIYF	TGTGCCAGCAGTTACGCGGCCGCTAGTGGAGCTGGAAACACCATATATTTT
-	TRBV5-1	TRBJ1-2	few	CASSLMGDAGYTF	TGCGCCAGCAGCTTAATGGGGGATGCTGGCTACACCTTC
-	TRBV20-1	TRBJ2-3	few	CSAGQSQDTQYF	TGCAGTGCTGGCCAGTCACAGGATACGCAGTATTTT
-	TRBV20-1	TRBJ2-3	-	CSATELVPDTQYF	TGCAGTGCTACAGAACTAGTTCCAGATACGCAGTATTTT
-	TRBV7-9	TRBJ2-7	-	CASSVEVGGEQYF	TGTGCCAGCAGCGTCGAGGTGGGCGGCGAGCAGTACTTC
-	TRBV3-1	TRBJ2-3	-	CASSQNGAGSSTDTQYF	TGTGCCAGCAGCCAAAATGGGGCGGGATCTAGCACAGATACGCAGTATTTT
TRBD1	TRBV6-1	TRBJ1-2	few	CASSSWTGNYGYTF	TGTGCCAGCAGTTCCTGGACAGGAAACTATGGCTACACCTTC
TRBD1	TRBV13	TRBJ2-1	-	CASSTNRGNNEQFF	TGTGCCAGCAGCACGAACAGGGGGAACAATGAGCAGTTCTTC
TRBD2	TRBV11-2	TRBJ2-7	many	CASSLEGTSPSYEQYF	TGTGCCAGCAGCTTAGAGGGGACTAGCCCTTCCTACGAGCAGTACTTC
-	TRBV20-1	TRBJ2-4	-	CSARGYPLAKNIQYF	TGCAGTGCTAGAGGGTACCCGCTAGCCAAAAACATTCAGTACTTC
-	TRBV11-2	TRBJ2-5	many	CASSSRWTNNIGTQYF	TGTGCCAGCAGCTCGCGCTGGACTAATAATATAGGGACCCAGTACTTC
TRBD1	TRBV20-1	TRBJ1-5	-	CSATPTGFGNQPQHF	TGCAGTGCAACTCCGACAGGGTTTGGCAATCAGCCCCAGCATTTT
-	TRBV28	TRBJ2-4	-	CASSLGSGAKNIQYF	TGTGCCAGCAGCTTAGGTTCGGGAGCCAAAAACATTCAGTACTTC
-	TRBV20-1	TRBJ1-1	many	CSARDQAPEAFF	TGCAGTGCTAGAGATCAGGCCCCTGAAGCTTTCTTT
-	TRBV15	TRBJ2-3	many	CATSRDSGPSTDTQYF	TGTGCCACCAGCAGAGATTCCGGACCTAGCACAGATACGCAGTATTTT
-	TRBV20-1	TRBJ2-7	-	CSARDGHSYEQYF	TGCAGTGCTAGAGATGGACATTCCTACGAGCAGTACTTC
-	TRBV29-1	TRBJ2-7	-	CSVQYAGVSYEQYF	TGCAGCGTTCAATACGCCGGGGTTTCCTACGAGCAGTACTTC
TRBD1	TRBV28	TRBJ1-1	-	CASSPPQGDRLNTEAFF	TGTGCCAGCAGTCCACCACAGGGGGATAGGCTAAACACTGAAGCTTTCTTT
TRBD2	TRBV5-1	TRBJ2-3	many	CASSLIKLATLTDTQYF	TGCGCCAGCAGCTTGATTAAACTAGCGACTCTCACAGATACGCAGTATTTT
-	TRBV5-1	TRBJ1-3	-	CASSLGGPASGNTIYF	TGCGCCAGCAGCTTGGGGGGGCCCGCGTCTGGAAACACCATATATTTT
TRBD1	TRBV6-1	TRBJ1-4	-	CASEQQGAGREKLFF	TGTGCCAGCGAACAACAGGGGGCAGGCCGCGAAAAACTGTTTTTT
-	TRBV6-4	TRBJ1-5	-	CASSAGFNQPQHF	TGTGCCAGCAGTGCGGGTTTCAATCAGCCCCAGCATTTT
-	TRBV27	TRBJ2-3	many	CASTPQGVVSTDTQYF	TGTGCCAGCACTCCTCAGGGAGTTGTTAGCACAGATACGCAGTATTTT
TRBD1	TRBV29-1	TRBJ1-1	many	CSAPGTGALNTEAFF	TGCAGCGCTCCGGGGACAGGGGCCCTGAACACTGAAGCTTTCTTT
-	TRBV6-1	TRBJ2-7	many	CASSSTGAPPYEQYF	TGTGCCAGCTCATCGACGGGGGCCCCACCCTACGAGCAGTACTTC
-	TRBV3-1	TRBJ1-1	-	CASSQSLYTEAFF	TGTGCCAGCAGCCAATCGCTATACACTGAAGCTTTCTTT
-	TRBV2	TRBJ2-2	-	CASRTRDITGELFF	TGTGCCAGCAGGACCCGGGACATCACCGGGGAGCTGTTTTTT
TRBD1	TRBV28	TRBJ2-5	many	CASKGQGRWETQYF	TGTGCCAGCAAGGGACAGGGGAGGTGGGAGACCCAGTACTTC
TRBD2	TRBV4-1	TRBJ2-1	-	CASSQGLAGVWNEQFF	TGCGCCAGCAGCCAAGGGCTAGCGGGAGTGTGGAATGAGCAGTTCTTC
-	TRBV27	TRBJ2-1	few	CASSEDSLRNNEQFF	TGTGCCAGCAGTGAAGACAGCCTCAGAAACAATGAGCAGTTCTTC
TRBD1	TRBV28	TRBJ2-1	-	CASSSVGQGGNEQFF	TGTGCCAGCAGTTCGGTAGGACAGGGGGGAAATGAGCAGTTCTTC
-	TRBV9	TRBJ2-7	many	CASSPGEAYYEQYF	TGTGCCAGCAGCCCCGGGGAAGCTTACTACGAGCAGTACTTC
-	TRBV6-1	TRBJ2-7	many	CASGRGDPSYEQYF	TGTGCCAGCGGGAGGGGGGACCCTTCCTACGAGCAGTACTTC
-	TRBV12-3/TRBV12-4	TRBJ1-1	many	CASSPQEGKTEAFF	TGTGCCAGCAGCCCCCAGGAGGGGAAGACTGAAGCTTTCTTT
TRBD1	TRBV20-1	TRBJ1-2	many	CSAPSPGQGYGYTF	TGCAGTGCCCCATCTCCAGGACAGGGGTATGGCTACACCTTC
TRBD1	TRBV29-1	TRBJ2-7	few	CSVNSGTGAHEQYF	TGCAGCGTGAACTCCGGGACAGGAGCCCACGAGCAGTACTTC
TRBD1	TRBV10-2	TRBJ1-1	-	CAARGLWTEAFF	TGCGCCGCCAGGGGGCTTTGGACTGAAGCTTTCTTT
TRBD2	TRBV11-2	TRBJ2-1	many	CASSSSGGYNEQFF	TGTGCCAGCAGTAGTAGCGGGGGCTACAATGAGCAGTTCTTC
-	TRBV28	TRBJ2-7	few	CASSFAGRPYEQYF	TGTGCCAGCAGTTTTGCGGGCAGGCCCTACGAGCAGTACTTC
TRBD2	TRBV7-2	TRBJ2-4	-	CASSQVETSGRRLGKNIQYF	TGTGCCAGCAGCCAAGTTGAGACTAGCGGGAGGCGGTTAGGCAAAAACATTCAGTACTTC
TRBD1	TRBV12-3/TRBV12-4	TRBJ2-5	-	CASSPGTGETETQYF	TGTGCCAGCAGTCCCGGGACAGGGGAGACGGAGACCCAGTACTTC
-	TRBV7-9	TRBJ1-1	-	CASREGSMNTEAFF	TGTGCCAGCAGGGAGGGCAGTATGAACACTGAAGCTTTCTTT
TRBD1	TRBV7-8	TRBJ2-7	many	CASSLIGRLGQENEQYF	TGTGCCAGCAGCTTAATTGGTCGTTTGGGACAGGAGAACGAGCAGTACTTC
-	TRBV3-1	TRBJ2-1	-	CASSPRWSYNEQFF	TGTGCCAGCAGCCCCCGATGGTCCTACAATGAGCAGTTCTTC